The present entry profiles one T cell receptor (beta chain) with its context. Its recognized antigen is unknown. No quality values exist for individual bases; no much larger clone is one base distant. This specimen includes other DNA sequences encoding the same CDR3. These data belong to a study of cytomegalovirus exposure and HLA in healthy donors (dated by TCRdb to about 2017). With regard to the full study: According to a later analysis, one platform produced both the roughly 110 validation repertoires and the 550 to 800 repertoires of the first cohort. The study was designed to test whether signatures of past pathogen exposure could be identified by cataloging public T cell receptors. Besides the first cohort of about 730 subjects, a separate validation cohort made up of roughly 130 different subjects was used. High-throughput TCR immunosequencing, statistical association of individual TCRs with disease status, and machine learning were combined to predict cytomegalovirus infection status. Broader findings and caveats from the paper: While some public TCRs were present in many individuals, most TCR sequences turned up only very rarely across donors. The classifier was reported to diagnose cytomegalovirus status with high specificity and sensitivity in both the original cohort and the validation cohort. A total of 150 or so TCR beta chains were listed by the study as associated with cytomegalovirus. Of the cluster scores, 85% to 95% were above 0 in a later analysis, which found that TCRs clustered in the first cohort also tended to co-occur in the 120 validation repertoires. The authors suggested that the approach could potentially be extended to other disease states and immunological phenotypes. The validation cohort had no HLA typing available for a later analysis, so co-occurrence within that cohort was assessed over all 130 or so repertoires. In vitro tests confirmed that a few of the cytomegalovirus-associated TCR beta chains recognize cytomegalovirus antigens.

Preparation of the library involved the immunoSEQ multiplex PCR assay. Per the source publication's procedure: A statistical classification framework was built to diagnose cytomegalovirus status from the catalog of TCR beta chain sequences. TCRdb limited this immuneACCESS table to in-frame rearrangements with V and J called. A share of clones is missing; checked studies link under half to unresolved V genes, and the rest is unexplained. The D gene and trimming were derived from the DNA, and the V and J assignments and clone size from that table. The sample table holds tens of thousands of clones, of which approximately 91% were seen once. The top ten clonotypes cover around 2.1% of the sample. The junction shows trimming of 1 base on V and 5 bases on J, plus 5 bases between the germline ends. The germline V gene gives CDR1 as SNHLY and CDR2 as FYNNEI. Counted from cysteine to phenylalanine, this CDR3 has 12 amino acids. The read is trimmed to its CDR3 DNA, 36 bases read in frame from base 1.

The donors belonged to the validation cohort of about 120 subjects, which was separate from the approximately 660-subject first cohort. Rearrangement joined TRBV2 to TRBJ2-5; perhaps TRBD2 is the D gene, with 5 bases matching. This receptor was identified in a man aged 30-40 years in good health and CMV-seronegative. Material for sequencing was PBMCs. The base sequence is TGTGCCAGCAGTGAAGGAGGGGAGACCCAGTACTTC. This gives the protein CASSEGGETQYF.